This section outlines one T cell receptor beta chain sequence together with its context. As yet, its antigen is unknown. CD8 memory comprised CD45RO+ plus CCR7-negative CD45RA+ TemRA cells. Clones were sequenced by immunoSEQ multiplex PCR, and TCRdb holds only the in-frame ones, with some missing. The sample carries roughly 720,000 clones, less than 95% recorded once. This record belongs to a study of shared clonotypes between healthy human individuals. Study observations and caveats: The generation probabilities recorded for non-shared clonotypes fell below those of clonotypes shared by all four donors.

The ends were cut back, 0 bases at V and 0 bases at J, with 13 bases in the middle. The germline gives CDR1 SGHRS, CDR2 YFSETQ. The CDR3 has 16 amino acids. This sequence joins TRBV5-1 and TRBJ2-7, with D possibly TRBD1 on 6 matching bases. The sequencing sample was made of memory CD8+ T cells from PBMCs. The subset was: CD45RO+ cells pooled with CCR7-negative TemRA cells. This sequence was found in a man aged 18 to 35 in good health. Some clones in this sample may be carry-over from other donors' samples. The CDR3 DNA reads TGCGCCAGCAGCTTGGATCGTCAGGGGTACTCCTACGAGCAGTACTTC. Amino acid sequence: CASSLDRQGYSYEQYF.